The following is a T cell receptor beta chain sequence with its context. Its matching antigen is unknown. The data were taken from a study of cytomegalovirus exposure and HLA in healthy donors. Findings and caveats of the study: Immune exposure information comprised only CMV serostatus.

V shed 5 bases and J shed 9 bases, with 11 bases lying between them. This CDR3 is built from 12 residues. From germline, CDR1 is SGHTA and CDR2 FQGTGA. Nominally healthy donors were sampled, though unrecorded immune exposures were likely. Vbeta (60) and Jbeta (13) primers were used in the PCR. The assay was immunoSEQ multiplex PCR, and TCRdb's table has in-frame clones only and misses some. The profile shows 150,000 to 200,000 clones, more than 75% of them singletons. The genes are TRBV7-3 and TRBJ2-1; D may be TRBD1 (6 bases). Material: PBMCs. The TCR originated in a woman in her forties or fifties in good health and CMV-seronegative. The DNA of the CDR3 is TGTGCCAGCAGCCAATCACAGGGTGAGCAGTTCTTC. Translating it yields CASSQSQGEQFF.